This TCR beta chain originates from a study of immune evolution from preneoplasia to lung adenocarcinoma. General observations from the study: Top clone share appeared to fall from AAH through AIS, MIA, adenocarcinoma. Normal lung had highest clonality; later lesions appeared denser, more diverse. T cell clonality was higher in KRAS-mutant than EGFR-mutant or wild-type nodules.

This table comes from immunoSEQ multiplex PCR, and its TCRdb copy is limited to in-frame clones, with some not included. The table includes roughly 38,000 clones, roughly 71% detected once. H&E slides confirmed each diagnosis, reviewed by two pathologists independently. In its sample, this clone was seen a few times. The antigen remains unidentified. This CDR3 contains 14 residues. Per the germline V gene, CDR1 is MNHNS and CDR2 is SASEGT. J lost 1 base, V lost 7 bases, and 6 bases had no gene match. This TCR derives from a person between 60 and 70 years old with lung adenocarcinoma. The specimen was FFPE invasive lung adenocarcinoma tissue. The chain couples TRBV6-1 to TRBJ1-1; TRBD1 aligns across 7 bases. CDR3 sequence (DNA): TGTGCCAGCAAGCAGGGGGAGGCGAACACTGAAGCTTTCTTT. This encodes CASKQGEANTEAFF.